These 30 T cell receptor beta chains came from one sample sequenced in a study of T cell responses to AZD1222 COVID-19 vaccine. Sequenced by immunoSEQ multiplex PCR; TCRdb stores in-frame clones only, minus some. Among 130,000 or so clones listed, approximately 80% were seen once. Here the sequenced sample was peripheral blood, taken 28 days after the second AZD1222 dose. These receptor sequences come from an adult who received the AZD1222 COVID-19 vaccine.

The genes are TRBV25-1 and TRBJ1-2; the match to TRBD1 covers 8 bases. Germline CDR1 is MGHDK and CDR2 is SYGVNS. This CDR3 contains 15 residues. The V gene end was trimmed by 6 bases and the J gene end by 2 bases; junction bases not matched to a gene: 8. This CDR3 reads CASRGTGTGNYGYTF. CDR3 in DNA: TGTGCCAGCAGAGGGACCGGGACAGGCAACTATGGCTACACCTTC.

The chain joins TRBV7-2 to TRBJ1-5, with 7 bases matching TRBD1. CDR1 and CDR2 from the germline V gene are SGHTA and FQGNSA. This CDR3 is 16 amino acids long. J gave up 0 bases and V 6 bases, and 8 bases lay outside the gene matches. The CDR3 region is CASSPTGANSNQPQHF. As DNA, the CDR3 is TGTGCCAGCAGTCCAACAGGGGCAAATAGCAATCAGCCCCAGCATTTT.

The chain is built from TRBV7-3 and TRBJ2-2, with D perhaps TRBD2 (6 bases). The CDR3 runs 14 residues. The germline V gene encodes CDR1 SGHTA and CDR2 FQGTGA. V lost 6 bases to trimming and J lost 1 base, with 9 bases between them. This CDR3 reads CASRGGVNTGELFF. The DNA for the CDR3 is TGTGCCAGCAGGGGCGGGGTGAACACCGGGGAGCTGTTTTTT.

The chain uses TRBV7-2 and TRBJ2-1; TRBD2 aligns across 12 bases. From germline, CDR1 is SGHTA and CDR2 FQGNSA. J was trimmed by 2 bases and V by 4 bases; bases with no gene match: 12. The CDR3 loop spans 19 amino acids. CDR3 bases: TGTGCCAGCAGCTCCCCACCCCCAACTAGCGGGGGGACCTACAATGAGCAGTTCTTC. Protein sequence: CASSSPPPTSGGTYNEQFF. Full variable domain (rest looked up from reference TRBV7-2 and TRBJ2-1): GAGVSQSPSNKVTEKGKDVELRCDPISGHTALYWYRQSLGQGLEFLIYFQGNSAPDKSGLPSDRFSAERTGGSVSTLTIQRTQQEDSAVYLCASSSPPPTSGGTYNEQFFGPGTRLTVL.

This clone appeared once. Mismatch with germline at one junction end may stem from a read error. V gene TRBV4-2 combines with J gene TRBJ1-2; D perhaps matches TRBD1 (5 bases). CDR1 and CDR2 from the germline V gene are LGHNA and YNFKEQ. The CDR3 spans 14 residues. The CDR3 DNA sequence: TGTGCCAGCAGGCAAGAACAGGTGTGGTATGGCTACACCTTC. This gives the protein CASRQEQVWYGYTF.

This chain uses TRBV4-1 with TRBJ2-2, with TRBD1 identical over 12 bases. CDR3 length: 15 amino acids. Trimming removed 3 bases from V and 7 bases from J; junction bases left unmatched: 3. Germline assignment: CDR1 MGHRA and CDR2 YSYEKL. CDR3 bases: TGCGCCAGCAGCCAGGGACAGGGGGCGGTCGGGGAGCTGTTTTTT. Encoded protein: CASSQGQGAVGELFF.

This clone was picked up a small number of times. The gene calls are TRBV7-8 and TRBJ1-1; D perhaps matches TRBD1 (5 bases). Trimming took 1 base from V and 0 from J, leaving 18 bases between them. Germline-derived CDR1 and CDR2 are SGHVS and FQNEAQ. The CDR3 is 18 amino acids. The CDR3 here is CASSLVSQGMGVNTEAFF. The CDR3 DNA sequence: TGTGCCAGCAGCTTAGTATCCCAGGGAATGGGCGTGAACACTGAAGCTTTCTTT.

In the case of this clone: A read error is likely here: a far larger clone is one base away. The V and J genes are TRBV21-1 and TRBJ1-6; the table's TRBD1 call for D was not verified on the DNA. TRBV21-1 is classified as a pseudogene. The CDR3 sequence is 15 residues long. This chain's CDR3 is CATSPPGQGGSPLHF. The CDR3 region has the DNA TGTGCCACCAGCCCCCCAGGACAGGGGGGCTCACCCCTCCACTTT.

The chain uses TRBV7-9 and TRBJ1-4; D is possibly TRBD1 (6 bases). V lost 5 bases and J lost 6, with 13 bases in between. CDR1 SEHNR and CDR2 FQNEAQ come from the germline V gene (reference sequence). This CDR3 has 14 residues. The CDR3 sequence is CASSPRQADEKLFF. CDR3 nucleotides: TGTGCCAGCAGCCCAAGACAGGCAGATGAAAAACTGTTTTTT.

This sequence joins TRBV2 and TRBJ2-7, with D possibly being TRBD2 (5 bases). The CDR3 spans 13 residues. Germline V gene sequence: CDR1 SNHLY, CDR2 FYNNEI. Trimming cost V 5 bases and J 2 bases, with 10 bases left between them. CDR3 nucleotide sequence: TGTGCCAGCAGTTACCGGGAAACCTACGAGCAGTACTTC. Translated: CASSYRETYEQYF.

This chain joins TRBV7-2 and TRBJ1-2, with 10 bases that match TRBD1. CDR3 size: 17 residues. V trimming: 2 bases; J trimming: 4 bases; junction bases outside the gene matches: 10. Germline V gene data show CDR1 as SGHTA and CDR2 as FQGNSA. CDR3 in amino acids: CASSLSGTGVSLYGYTF. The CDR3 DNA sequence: TGTGCCAGCAGCTTAAGTGGGACAGGGGTAAGCCTCTATGGCTACACCTTC.

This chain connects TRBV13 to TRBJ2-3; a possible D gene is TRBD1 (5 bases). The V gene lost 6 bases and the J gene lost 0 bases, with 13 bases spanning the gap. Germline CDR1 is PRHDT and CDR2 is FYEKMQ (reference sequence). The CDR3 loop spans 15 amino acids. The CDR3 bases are TGTGCCAGCAGGCGACAGTCTGCTAGCACAGATACGCAGTATTTT. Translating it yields CASRRQSASTDTQYF.

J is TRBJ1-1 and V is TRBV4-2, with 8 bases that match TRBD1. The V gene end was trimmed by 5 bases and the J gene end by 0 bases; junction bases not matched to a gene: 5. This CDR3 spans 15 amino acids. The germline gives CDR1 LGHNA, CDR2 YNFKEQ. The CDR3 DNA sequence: TGTGCCAGCAGCGCACGACAGGGGATGAACACTGAAGCTTTCTTT. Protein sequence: CASSARQGMNTEAFF.

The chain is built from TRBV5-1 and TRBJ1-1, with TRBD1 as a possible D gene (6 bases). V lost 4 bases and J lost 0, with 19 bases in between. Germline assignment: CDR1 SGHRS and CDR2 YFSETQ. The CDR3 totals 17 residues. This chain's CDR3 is CASSPEGGYSMNTEAFF. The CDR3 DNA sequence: TGCGCCAGCAGCCCGGAGGGGGGCTACTCCATGAACACTGAAGCTTTCTTT.

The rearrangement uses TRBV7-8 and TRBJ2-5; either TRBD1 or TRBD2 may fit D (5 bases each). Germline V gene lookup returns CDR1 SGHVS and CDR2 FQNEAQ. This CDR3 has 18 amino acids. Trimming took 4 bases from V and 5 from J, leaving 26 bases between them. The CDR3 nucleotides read TGTGCCAGCAGCTATCCCCTTGCGGTTGTGGGGGTTCGGGAGACCCAGTACTTC. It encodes CASSYPLAVVGVRETQYF. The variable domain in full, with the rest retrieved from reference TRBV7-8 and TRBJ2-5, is GAGVSQSPRYKVAKRGQDVALRCDPISGHVSLFWYQQALGQGPEFLTYFQNEAQLDKSGLPSDRFFAERPEGSVSTLKIQRTQQEDSAVYLCASSYPLAVVGVRETQYFGPGTRLLVL.

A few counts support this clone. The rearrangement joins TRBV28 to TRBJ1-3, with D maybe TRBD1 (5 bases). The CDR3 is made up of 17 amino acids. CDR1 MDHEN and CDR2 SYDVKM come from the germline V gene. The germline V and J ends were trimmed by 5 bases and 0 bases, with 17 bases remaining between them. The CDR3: CASSVVTAGFSGNTIYF. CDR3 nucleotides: TGTGCCAGCAGTGTCGTGACGGCAGGGTTCTCTGGAAACACCATATATTTT.

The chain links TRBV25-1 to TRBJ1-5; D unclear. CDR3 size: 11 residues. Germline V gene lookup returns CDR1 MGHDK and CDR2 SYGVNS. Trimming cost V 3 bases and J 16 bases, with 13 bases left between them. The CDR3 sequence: CASSEGMRHHF. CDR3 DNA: TGTGCCAGCAGTGAGGGGATGAGGCATCATTTT.

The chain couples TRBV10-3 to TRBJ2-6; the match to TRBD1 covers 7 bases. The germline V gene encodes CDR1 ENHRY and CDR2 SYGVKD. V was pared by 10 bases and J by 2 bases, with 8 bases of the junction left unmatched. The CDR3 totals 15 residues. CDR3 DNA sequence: TGTGCCAGCAAGAAGGACAGGCCTGGGGCCAACGTCCTGACTTTC. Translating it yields CASKKDRPGANVLTF.

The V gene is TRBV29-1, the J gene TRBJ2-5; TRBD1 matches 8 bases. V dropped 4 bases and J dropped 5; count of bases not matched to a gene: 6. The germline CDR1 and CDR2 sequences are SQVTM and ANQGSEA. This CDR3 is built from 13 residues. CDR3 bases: TGCAGCGTTGGGACAGGGAGTTTGGAGACCCAGTACTTC. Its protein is CSVGTGSLETQYF.

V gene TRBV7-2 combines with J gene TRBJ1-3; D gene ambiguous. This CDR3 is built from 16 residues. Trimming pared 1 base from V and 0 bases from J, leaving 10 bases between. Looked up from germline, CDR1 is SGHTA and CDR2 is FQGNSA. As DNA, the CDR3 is TGTGCCAGCAGCTTAGGACACTCAAGCTCTGGAAACACCATATATTTT. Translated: CASSLGHSSSGNTIYF.

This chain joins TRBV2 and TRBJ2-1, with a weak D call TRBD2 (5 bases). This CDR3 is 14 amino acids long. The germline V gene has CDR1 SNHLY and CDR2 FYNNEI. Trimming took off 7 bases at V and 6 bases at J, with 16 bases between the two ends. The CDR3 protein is CASKERSRINEQFF. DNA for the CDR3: TGTGCCAGCAAGGAGCGGAGCAGGATCAATGAGCAGTTCTTC.

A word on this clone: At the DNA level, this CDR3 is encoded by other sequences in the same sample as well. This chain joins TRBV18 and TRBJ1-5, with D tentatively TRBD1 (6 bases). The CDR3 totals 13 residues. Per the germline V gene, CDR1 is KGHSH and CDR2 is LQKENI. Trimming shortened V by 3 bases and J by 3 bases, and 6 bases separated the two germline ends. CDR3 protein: CASSPGANQPQHF. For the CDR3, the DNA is TGTGCCAGCTCACCGGGGGCCAATCAGCCCCAGCATTTT.

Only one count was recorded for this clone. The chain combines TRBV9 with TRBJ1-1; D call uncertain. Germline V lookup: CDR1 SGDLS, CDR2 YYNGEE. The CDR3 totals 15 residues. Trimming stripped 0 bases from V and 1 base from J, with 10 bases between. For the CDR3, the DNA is TGTGCCAGCAGCGTAGGGGGTAGAACGAACACTGAAGCTTTCTTT. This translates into CASSVGGRTNTEAFF.

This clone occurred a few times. Here the CDR3 DNA reads TGTGCCAGCAGCAACCTAGCCTACGAGCAGTACTTC. This codes for CASSNLAYEQYF. V gene TRBV6-5 combines with J gene TRBJ2-7; no firm D call. Germline V gives CDR1 MNHEY, CDR2 SVGAGI. V was cut by 6 bases and J by 2 bases, with 8 bases left in between. The CDR3 loop spans 12 amino acids.

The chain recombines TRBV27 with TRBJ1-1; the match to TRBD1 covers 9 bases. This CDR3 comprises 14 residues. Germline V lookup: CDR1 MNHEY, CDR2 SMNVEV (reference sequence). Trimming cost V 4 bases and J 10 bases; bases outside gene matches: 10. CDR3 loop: CASSSTGGARGAFF. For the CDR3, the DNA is TGTGCCAGCAGTTCAACAGGGGGCGCGAGGGGAGCTTTCTTT.

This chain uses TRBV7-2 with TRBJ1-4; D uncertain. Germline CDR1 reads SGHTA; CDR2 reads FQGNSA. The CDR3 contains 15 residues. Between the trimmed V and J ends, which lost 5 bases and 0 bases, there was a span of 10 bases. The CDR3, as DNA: TGTGCCAGCAGCCCGGATGGGTCAACTAATGAAAAACTGTTTTTT. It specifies CASSPDGSTNEKLFF.

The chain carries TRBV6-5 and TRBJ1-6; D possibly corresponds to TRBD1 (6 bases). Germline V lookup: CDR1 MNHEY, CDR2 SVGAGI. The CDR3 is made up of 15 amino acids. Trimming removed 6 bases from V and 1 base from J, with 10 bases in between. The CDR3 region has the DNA TGTGCCAGCAGGAGGGGGGATTCCTATAATTCACCCCTCCACTTT. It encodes CASRRGDSYNSPLHF.

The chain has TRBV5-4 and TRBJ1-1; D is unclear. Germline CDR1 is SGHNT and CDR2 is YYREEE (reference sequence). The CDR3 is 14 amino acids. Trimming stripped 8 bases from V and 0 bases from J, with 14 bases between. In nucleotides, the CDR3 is TGTGCCAGGGCTTTTGGGAGAATGAACACTGAAGCTTTCTTT. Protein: CARAFGRMNTEAFF.

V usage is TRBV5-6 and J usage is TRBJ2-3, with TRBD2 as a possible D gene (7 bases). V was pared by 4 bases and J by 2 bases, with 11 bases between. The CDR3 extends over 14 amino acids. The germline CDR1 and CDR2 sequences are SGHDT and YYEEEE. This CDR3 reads CASSRGASTDTQYF. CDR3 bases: TGTGCCAGCAGCCGGGGGGCCTCCACAGATACGCAGTATTTT. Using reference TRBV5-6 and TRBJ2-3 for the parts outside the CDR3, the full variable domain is DAGVTQSPTHLIKTRGQQVTLRCSPKSGHDTVSWYQQALGQGPQFIFQYYEEEERQRGNFPDRFSGHQFPNYSSELNVNALLLGDSALYLCASSRGASTDTQYFGPGTRLTVL.

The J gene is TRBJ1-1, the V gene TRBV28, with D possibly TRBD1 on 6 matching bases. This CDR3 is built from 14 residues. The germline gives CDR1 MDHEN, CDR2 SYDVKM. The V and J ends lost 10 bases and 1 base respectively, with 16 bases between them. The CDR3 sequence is CATRGAVSNTEAFF. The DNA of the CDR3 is TGTGCCACCCGGGGGGCCGTATCGAACACTGAAGCTTTCTTT.